This T cell receptor (beta chain) was captured in a study of T cells in Graves' hyperthyroidism and ophthalmopathy. Overall study results and limits: Most expanded thyroid clonotypes above 0.001 recurred in blood.

This clonotype was seen a handful of times. Its antigen is unknown. From germline, CDR1 is SQVTM and CDR2 ANQGSEA. This CDR3 has 13 amino acids. Trimming took 3 bases from V and 4 from J; bases not matched to a gene: 4. Patients were excluded because of uncontrolled infection, other autoimmune disease, pregnancy or lactation. TCR beta CDR3 region amplification was performed from RNA transcripts. TCR CDR3 underwent first-round RT-PCR with the HTBI primer set. Using its own MiXCR run on the multiplex PCR reads, TCRdb lists one record per CDR3 protein. Here the sample spans about 400,000 distinct CDR3 sequences, 12% to 15% being singletons.

V gene TRBV29-1 combines with J gene TRBJ2-5; 8 bases match TRBD2. This TCR derives from a woman aged 18-29 years with Graves' hyperthyroidism. Sequencing used blood. In nucleotides, the CDR3 is TGCAGCGTTGACCTCGGGGGGGGAGAGACCCAGTACTTC. This encodes CSVDLGGGETQYF.